This T cell receptor (beta chain) was documented in a study of technical replicates of blood from several donors. Assay: immunoSEQ multiplex PCR; the TCRdb copy retains only in-frame clones and omits some. The repertoire holds under 90,000 clones, with approximately 94% as singletons. Germline lookup yields CDR1 MNHEY and CDR2 SMNVEV (reference sequence). V shed 6 bases and J shed 4 bases, with 16 bases lying between them. This CDR3 region has 14 residues. Sequencing was done on a sample of T cells isolated from PBMCs. This receptor was identified in a human donor in good health. V gene TRBV27 combines with J gene TRBJ2-7, with D maybe TRBD1 (6 bases). The CDR3 sequence: CASSSALQGYEQYF. CDR3 coding DNA: TGTGCCAGCAGCTCCGCGCTACAGGGATACGAGCAGTACTTC.